The 23 T cell receptor beta chains listed next were all sequenced from one sample in a study of blood T cell repertoires in COVID-19. The assay was immunoSEQ multiplex PCR, and TCRdb's table has in-frame clones only and misses some. The sample has about 69,000 clones, around 77% seen once. Sequencing was carried out using peripheral blood. These receptors were collected from a man aged 55 to 69 with acute or convalescent COVID-19.

The chain links TRBV30 to TRBJ1-5; 10 bases fit TRBD1. CDR3 size: 15 residues. From germline, CDR1 is GTSNPN and CDR2 SVGIG (reference sequence). V shed 4 bases, J shed 0 bases, and the junction held 3 bases outside the gene matches. This chain's CDR3 is CAWTRDRGSNQPQHF. The CDR3 region has the DNA TGTGCCTGGACTCGGGACAGGGGTAGCAATCAGCCCCAGCATTTT.

This chain connects TRBV7-2 to TRBJ2-1; possibly TRBD2 for D (5 bases). Germline V gene data show CDR1 as SGHTA and CDR2 as FQGNSA. The CDR3 has 14 amino acids. Trimming cost V 0 bases and J 6 bases, with 9 bases left between them. The CDR3 region has the DNA TGTGCCAGCAGCTTAGCCGGGGTCCGCAATGAGCAGTTCTTC. Residues: CASSLAGVRNEQFF.

The chain carries TRBV5-8 and TRBJ1-3, with 7 bases matching TRBD1. J lost 4 bases, V lost 4 bases, and 5 bases had no gene match. The CDR3 covers 14 residues. Germline assignment: CDR1 SGHTS and CDR2 YDEGEE. In DNA form, the CDR3 reads TGTGCCAGCAGCCTGACAGGGCAAGGAAACACCATATATTTT. Its protein product is CASSLTGQGNTIYF.

The V call is TRBV10-3, the J call TRBJ2-7; D is uncertain. V shed 5 bases and J shed 1 base, with 6 bases lying between them. CDR3 size: 12 residues. Germline-derived CDR1 and CDR2 are ENHRY and SYGVKD. The CDR3 DNA is TGTGCCATCAGTCGGAGATCCTACGAGCAGTACTTC. Its protein product is CAISRRSYEQYF.

The gene calls are TRBV7-8 and TRBJ2-5; 7 nucleotides agree with TRBD1. Unmatched junction bases numbered 14, after V lost 4 bases and J lost 6 bases. Germline lookup yields CDR1 SGHVS and CDR2 FQNEAQ. This CDR3 region has 16 residues. CDR3 DNA: TGTGCCAGCAGCTCCTACGGACAGGTTGCAATTAAGACCCAGTACTTC. Its protein product is CASSSYGQVAIKTQYF.

The chain employs TRBV5-8 and TRBJ1-3; no clear D. The V and J ends lost 4 bases and 0 bases respectively, with 14 bases between them. Germline CDR1 and CDR2: SGHTS and YDEGEE. This CDR3 has 16 residues. The CDR3 sequence: CASSALDGISGNTIYF. CDR3 sequence (DNA): TGTGCCAGCAGCGCCCTGGACGGGATCTCTGGAAACACCATATATTTT.

The chain uses TRBV12-5 and TRBJ2-7; 7 bases are a match to TRBD2. The V and J ends lost 0 bases and 0 bases, in that order; junction bases with no gene match: 11. The germline V gene has CDR1 LGHNT and CDR2 FRNRAP. The CDR3 totals 18 residues. DNA of the CDR3: TGTGCTAGTGGTTTGGTACCCGACGGGACTACGTTCTCCTACGAGCAGTACTTC. This gives the protein CASGLVPDGTTFSYEQYF.

This chain joins TRBV24-1 and TRBJ1-5; TRBD1 agrees at 7 bases. This CDR3 is 16 amino acids long. V shed 4 bases, J shed 2 bases, and the junction held 7 bases outside the gene matches. Germline V gene sequence: CDR1 KGHDR, CDR2 SFDVKD. CDR3 nucleotides: TGTGCCACCAGTGAAAACAGGGGTGACGGCAATCAGCCCCAGCATTTT. Its protein is CATSENRGDGNQPQHF.

The chain employs TRBV10-3 and TRBJ2-1; 15 positions match TRBD2. CDR1 is ENHRY and CDR2 is SYGVKD in the germline V gene. This CDR3 has 15 residues. Trimming took 6 bases from V and 9 from J; bases not matched to a gene: 6. The CDR3 loop is CAISWTSGGASEQFF. DNA of the CDR3: TGTGCCATCAGCTGGACTAGCGGGGGGGCCTCTGAGCAGTTCTTC.

This chain uses TRBV7-9 with TRBJ1-1; 10 bases fit TRBD1. With 5 bases clipped from V and 1 base from J, the junction kept 7 bases outside the gene matches. CDR3 length equals 16 residues. The germline V gene has CDR1 SEHNR and CDR2 FQNEAQ (reference sequence). Written as DNA, the CDR3 is TGTGCCAGCAGCGAGGGACAGGGGTTTTGGAACACTGAAGCTTTCTTT. Amino acids: CASSEGQGFWNTEAFF.

The chain has TRBV9 and TRBJ2-1; TRBD2 agrees at 7 bases. J gave up 5 bases and V 0 bases, and 5 bases lay outside the gene matches. Germline V gene data show CDR1 as SGDLS and CDR2 as YYNGEE. The CDR3 covers 15 residues. The chain's CDR3 is CASSVASGANNEQFF. The CDR3 region has the DNA TGTGCCAGCAGCGTAGCCAGCGGGGCCAACAATGAGCAGTTCTTC.

This CDR3 reads CASSLGTGDTEAFF. Here the CDR3 DNA reads TGCGCCAGCAGCTTGGGGACAGGGGACACTGAAGCTTTCTTT. The chain links TRBV5-1 to TRBJ1-1; TRBD1 aligns across 9 bases. In germline, CDR1 is SGHRS, CDR2 YFSETQ. CDR3 size: 14 residues. V lost 0 bases and J lost 3; bases outside the gene matches: 0.

This chain connects TRBV7-9 to TRBJ2-1; 8 bases fit TRBD2. Germline CDR1 reads SEHNR; CDR2 reads FQNEAQ (reference sequence). The ends lost 6 bases at V and 0 bases at J; junction bases unmatched: 13. The CDR3 is made up of 18 amino acids. The DNA for the CDR3 is TGTGCCAGCAGAGACGGGGGGGTAGATTTTAGCTCCTACAATGAGCAGTTCTTC. Protein: CASRDGGVDFSSYNEQFF.

V and J are TRBV5-1 and TRBJ1-4; D is ambiguous. This CDR3 contains 19 residues. V lost 0 bases and J lost 7, with 25 bases in between. Germline V gives CDR1 SGHRS, CDR2 YFSETQ. CDR3 DNA: TGCGCCAGCAGCTTGGTTAGAGTCGGCCCCGGGTATACTGGTGAAAAACTGTTTTTT. It encodes CASSLVRVGPGYTGEKLFF.

The chain employs TRBV2 and TRBJ2-5; 7 positions agree with TRBD2. The germline CDR1 and CDR2 sequences are SNHLY and FYNNEI. V was pared by 2 bases and J by 5 bases, with 5 bases of the junction left unmatched. CDR3 size: 14 residues. The DNA for the CDR3 is TGTGCCAGCAGTGAAAGTCTGGGAGGGGAGACCCAGTACTTC. Its protein product is CASSESLGGETQYF.

This clone was counted ten times or more. V and J are TRBV2 and TRBJ2-5; the D is unclear. The CDR3 sequence is 12 residues long. Germline CDR1 reads SNHLY; CDR2 reads FYNNEI. V was pared by 4 bases and J by 5 bases, with 8 bases between. For the CDR3, the DNA is TGTGCCAGCAGTGGGCAGACTGAGACCCAGTACTTC. Translating it yields CASSGQTETQYF.

V usage is TRBV6-6 and J usage is TRBJ2-1, with 7 positions matching TRBD1. This CDR3 has 18 amino acids. V gave up 5 bases and J gave up 2 bases; unmatched junction bases: 15. Germline V lookup: CDR1 MNHNY, CDR2 SVGAGI (reference sequence). The CDR3 DNA reads as TGTGCCAGCAGTCCTTTTAGGGACAGCGGTATCGCCTACAATGAGCAGTTCTTC. Protein product: CASSPFRDSGIAYNEQFF.

This rearrangement joins TRBV18 to TRBJ2-1; unclear D gene. The CDR3 sequence is 15 residues long. The germline gives CDR1 KGHSH, CDR2 LQKENI. The germline V and J ends were trimmed by 3 bases and 4 bases, with 13 bases remaining between them. As DNA, the CDR3 is TGTGCCAGCTCACCTGCGAGTCCCGAGTACAATGAGCAGTTCTTC. This gives the protein CASSPASPEYNEQFF.

The CDR3 sequence: CASRDIENTIYF. CDR3 DNA sequence: TGCGCCAGCAGGGACATCGAAAACACCATATATTTT. The rearrangement uses TRBV5-1 and TRBJ1-3, with D possibly TRBD1 on 5 matching bases. Trimming left V 5 bases short and J 6 bases short, with 9 bases between. This CDR3 has 12 residues. Germline CDR1 is SGHRS and CDR2 is YFSETQ. Filled out from reference TRBV5-1 and TRBJ1-3, the complete variable domain reads KAGVTQTPRYLIKTRGQQVTLSCSPISGHRSVSWYQQTPGQGLQFLFEYFSETQRNKGNFPGRFSGRQFSNSRSEMNVSTLELGDSALYLCASRDIENTIYFGEGSWLTVV.

The V call is TRBV6-5, the J call TRBJ1-4; D might be TRBD1 (6 bases). Deletions cut 6 bases from V and 8 bases from J, with 19 bases between. Germline lookup yields CDR1 MNHEY and CDR2 SVGAGI. The CDR3 sequence is 15 residues long. The CDR3 nucleotides read TGTGCCAGCAGCTCAGAGACAAACCAGGGGGAAAAACTGTTTTTT. Its translation is CASSSETNQGEKLFF.

V is TRBV29-1 and J is TRBJ1-2; tentative D call: TRBD1 (5 bases). CDR3 length: 11 amino acids. Trimming removed 7 bases from V and 8 bases from J, with 14 bases in between. The germline V gene has CDR1 SQVTM and CDR2 ANQGSEA. In nucleotides, the CDR3 is TGCAGCGCCCTGGGGGGAAGGGGCTACACCTTC. It specifies CSALGGRGYTF.

This chain links TRBV2 with TRBJ1-2; TRBD1 aligns across 7 bases. The ends lost 4 bases at V and 4 bases at J; junction bases unmatched: 3. The CDR3 has 13 amino acids. Germline assignment: CDR1 SNHLY and CDR2 FYNNEI. The CDR3 DNA is TGTGCCAGCAGTGGACAGGGAAGCTATGGCTACACCTTC. It specifies CASSGQGSYGYTF.

The V and J genes are TRBV14 and TRBJ2-5, with TRBD2 identical over 12 bases. Germline CDR1 is SGHDN and CDR2 is FVKESK. The junction had 5 bases not matched to a gene; V was cut back by 4 bases and J by 2 bases. This CDR3 has 16 amino acids. CDR3 loop: CASSLWTSGNQETQYF. The CDR3 DNA reads as TGTGCCAGCAGCCTCTGGACTAGCGGGAATCAAGAGACCCAGTACTTC.